The rows below give T cell receptor beta chains drawn from one sample of a study of cytomegalovirus exposure and HLA in healthy donors. The assay was immunoSEQ multiplex PCR, and TCRdb's table has in-frame clones only and misses some. This repertoire shows about 200,000 clones, around 80% found once; its top ten account for 0.95% to 1.5%. The sample comprised PBMCs. The receptor set was obtained from a woman aged 25 to 39 in good health and CMV-seronegative. CDR3s include the opening cysteine and the closing phenylalanine or tryptophan.

J gene: TRBJ1-5
V gene: TRBV7-2
CDR3 protein: CASSLVGFGTGTQPQHF

J gene: TRBJ1-1
V gene: TRBV6-1
CDR3 protein: CASSEGLSFSGNTEAFF

J gene: TRBJ2-7
V gene: TRBV9
CDR3 protein: CASSLTGGIEQYF

J gene: TRBJ2-7
V gene: TRBV27
CDR3 protein: CASSLRESYEQYF

J gene: TRBJ1-5
V gene: TRBV6-1
CDR3 protein: CASRELGQGESQPQHF

J gene: TRBJ2-5
V gene: TRBV12-2
CDR3 protein: CASRLAEGQETQYF

J gene: TRBJ1-5
V gene: TRBV7-2
CDR3 protein: CASSPRQHNQPQHF

J gene: TRBJ1-2
V gene: TRBV7-2
CDR3 protein: CASSFNTGTGLNYGYTF

J gene: TRBJ2-1
V gene: TRBV7-2
CDR3 protein: CASSSAQGSAEQFF

J gene: TRBJ2-3
V gene: TRBV9
CDR3 protein: CASSVEAHTQYF

J gene: TRBJ2-7
V gene: TRBV7-6
CDR3 protein: CASSNPGHGLDEQYF

J gene: TRBJ2-4
V gene: TRBV28
CDR3 protein: CASSAQGRIMVAKNIQYF

J gene: TRBJ2-3
V gene: TRBV30
CDR3 protein: CAWGKGPGPDTQYF

J gene: TRBJ1-6
V gene: TRBV6-4
CDR3 protein: CASSQTGGYSPLHF

J gene: TRBJ2-7
V gene: TRBV27
CDR3 protein: CASSLGGLGEQYF

J gene: TRBJ1-2
V gene: TRBV11-2
CDR3 protein: CASSLRRWGTGSLSYGYTF

J gene: TRBJ1-2
V gene: TRBV4-1
CDR3 protein: CASSQLGVPGYGYTF

J gene: TRBJ1-2
V gene: TRBV27
CDR3 protein: CASSLRTGKPYHHTF

J gene: TRBJ2-7
V gene: TRBV5-1
CDR3 protein: CASSREEGLAGAYEQYF

J gene: TRBJ2-4
V gene: TRBV25-1
CDR3 protein: CASRNSGGDIQYF

J gene: TRBJ1-1
V gene: TRBV4-1
CDR3 protein: CASTLRANTEAFF

J gene: TRBJ1-3
V gene: TRBV25-1
CDR3 protein: CASSELGGRAGNTIYF

J gene: TRBJ2-3
V gene: TRBV5-1
CDR3 protein: CASSLAPSGADTQYF

J gene: TRBJ2-3
V gene: TRBV6-1
CDR3 protein: CASSGGSATDTQYF

J gene: TRBJ1-1
V gene: TRBV5-1
CDR3 protein: CASSLWGGEETEAFF

J gene: TRBJ2-5
V gene: TRBV18
CDR3 protein: CASARGQLQETQYF

J gene: TRBJ1-3
V gene: TRBV27
CDR3 protein: CASGTGGVNTIYF

J gene: TRBJ1-1
V gene: TRBV7-2
CDR3 protein: CASSPRQGNTEAFF

J gene: TRBJ2-2
V gene: TRBV12-5
CDR3 protein: CASGTGSNTGELFF

J gene: TRBJ1-1
V gene: TRBV19
CDR3 protein: CASNNRGRAFF

J gene: TRBJ1-1
V gene: TRBV11-1
CDR3 protein: CASSLGGSGSNTEAFF

J gene: TRBJ2-1
V gene: TRBV29-1
CDR3 protein: CSVASGRGRNEQFF

J gene: TRBJ2-5
V gene: TRBV14
CDR3 protein: CASSPLLAGQETQYF

J gene: TRBJ2-5
V gene: TRBV29-1
CDR3 protein: CSVEPRGLGETQYF

J gene: TRBJ2-2
V gene: TRBV18
CDR3 protein: CASSLQGLASLAGELFF

J gene: TRBJ1-2
V gene: TRBV10-3
CDR3 protein: CAITTGQANGYTF

J gene: TRBJ2-5
V gene: TRBV7-2
CDR3 protein: CASSLGTSGGRLETQYF

J gene: TRBJ2-7
V gene: TRBV6-1
CDR3 protein: CASSITDGNYEQYF

J gene: TRBJ2-7
V gene: TRBV9
CDR3 protein: CASSGLAGEQYF

J gene: TRBJ2-7
V gene: TRBV5-1
CDR3 protein: CASSARDSSYEQYF

J gene: TRBJ1-5
V gene: TRBV7-9
CDR3 protein: CASSSGDRGLSQPQHF

J gene: TRBJ2-7
V gene: TRBV7-9
CDR3 protein: CASSLWASGGYEQYF

J gene: TRBJ2-1
V gene: TRBV4-2
CDR3 protein: CASSQQAGTSGSYEQFF

J gene: TRBJ1-2
V gene: TRBV27
CDR3 protein: CASSSLLTGGGYGYTF